Shown below are 30 T cell receptor beta chains from a single sample sequenced in a study of blood T cell repertoires in COVID-19. The data were produced by immunoSEQ multiplex PCR, yet TCRdb's version contains in-frame clones alone and is incomplete. The table has 250,000 to 300,000 clones, 82% seen once. Material for sequencing was peripheral blood. Receptors originate from a woman aged 18-29 years with acute or convalescent COVID-19.

This clone was seen only once. The chain carries TRBV6-5 and TRBJ2-7; TRBD1 is a possible D gene (6 bases). Germline-derived CDR1 and CDR2 are MNHEY and SVGAGI. The CDR3 spans 14 residues. Deletions cut 5 bases from V and 4 bases from J, with 15 bases between. The CDR3, as DNA: TGTGCCAGCAGTAAGGTCAGGGGAAAGTACGAGCAGTACTTC. It specifies CASSKVRGKYEQYF.

The chain combines TRBV5-1 with TRBJ1-5; D may be TRBD1 (5 bases). The V end lost 4 bases, the J end lost 7 bases, and 15 bases lay between the germline ends. The CDR3 runs to 14 residues. Germline V gene sequence: CDR1 SGHRS, CDR2 YFSETQ. The CDR3 nucleotides read TGCGCCAGCAGCCCTCTAGGGGTAGGGCAGCCCCAGCATTTT. Protein sequence: CASSPLGVGQPQHF.

This sequence joins TRBV7-8 and TRBJ1-5; a possible D gene is TRBD1 (6 bases). CDR3 length equals 16 residues. V was pared by 4 bases and J by 1 base, with 14 bases between. Germline V gives CDR1 SGHVS, CDR2 FQNEAQ. The CDR3 protein is CASSYMGARSNQPQHF. CDR3 sequence (DNA): TGTGCCAGCAGCTATATGGGGGCGCGGAGCAATCAGCCCCAGCATTTT.

The V call is TRBV4-1, the J call TRBJ2-7; tentatively, D is TRBD1 (6 bases). Trimming took off 0 bases at V and 4 bases at J, with 16 bases between the two ends. From germline, CDR1 is MGHRA and CDR2 YSYEKL. CDR3 length: 16 residues. In DNA, the CDR3 is TGCGCCAGCAGCCAAGATGGGAATACAGGGTTTTACGAGCAGTACTTC. Translating gives CASSQDGNTGFYEQYF.

J is TRBJ2-2 and V is TRBV19, with 9 bases fitting TRBD2. There are 14 residues in the CDR3. Germline CDR1 LNHDA, CDR2 SQIVND (reference sequence). J lost 5 bases, V lost 9 bases, and 7 bases had no gene match. The CDR3 loop is CASLAGEFTGELFF. The CDR3 coding sequence is TGTGCCAGCTTAGCGGGAGAGTTTACCGGGGAGCTGTTTTTT.

The rearrangement links TRBV7-6 to TRBJ2-5, with 9 bases that match TRBD1. J lost 2 bases, V lost 2 bases, and 9 bases had no gene match. Per germline, CDR1 SGHVS and CDR2 FNYEAQ. The CDR3 contains 17 residues. CDR3 DNA sequence: TGTGCCAGCAGCTTACGGCTGGACAGGGGCGGTCAAGAGACCCAGTACTTC. As protein: CASSLRLDRGGQETQYF.

This clone has only one observation. The chain recombines TRBV4-2 with TRBJ2-1, with TRBD2 matching over 9 bases. V dropped 5 bases and J dropped 1; count of bases not matched to a gene: 6. CDR3 length: 16 residues. Germline V gene lookup returns CDR1 LGHNA and CDR2 YNFKEQ. The DNA of the CDR3 is TGTGCCAGCAGCGGGGCGGGAGGGACTTCCTACAATGAGCAGTTCTTC. This encodes CASSGAGGTSYNEQFF.

The gene calls are TRBV3-1 (or the pseudogene TRBV3-2) and TRBJ2-7; 12 positions match TRBD2. Germline assignment: CDR1 LGHDT and CDR2 YNNKEL (reference sequence). This CDR3 has 20 amino acids. The V gene end was trimmed by 2 bases and the J gene end by 4 bases; junction bases not matched to a gene: 18. The CDR3 coding sequence is TGTGCCAGCAGCCAAAGGGGTTTCCTAGCGGGAGGGCTCCCATCATACGAGCAGTACTTC. Translating it yields CASSQRGFLAGGLPSYEQYF.

V usage is TRBV7-9 and J usage is TRBJ2-5, with TRBD2 as a possible D gene (6 bases). CDR3 length: 16 amino acids. The V end lost 1 base, the J end lost 2 bases, and 14 bases lay between the germline ends. CDR1 SEHNR and CDR2 FQNEAQ come from the germline V gene (reference sequence). Here the CDR3 DNA reads TGTGCCAGCAGCTTAGGGGTCCCAGGGACTCAAGAGACCCAGTACTTC. It specifies CASSLGVPGTQETQYF.

The chain employs TRBV4-2 and TRBJ1-3; TRBD1 might be the D (6 bases). This CDR3 region has 16 residues. The V end lost 0 bases, the J end lost 1 base, and 10 bases lay between the germline ends. CDR1 LGHNA and CDR2 YNFKEQ come from the germline V gene. CDR3 nucleotide sequence: TGTGCCAGCAGCCAAGACCACACAGGGTCTGGAAACACCATATATTTT. Its translation is CASSQDHTGSGNTIYF.

The chain has TRBV6-1 and TRBJ2-5; 10 bases map to TRBD2. This CDR3 comprises 15 residues. Germline CDR1 MNHNS, CDR2 SASEGT. Trimming took 3 bases from V and 4 from J; bases not matched to a gene: 5. The CDR3 nucleotides read TGTGCCAGCAGTGACCTAGCGGGAGTGGGAGAGACCCAGTACTTC. It specifies CASSDLAGVGETQYF.

CDR3: CASSYSGLSGDTQYF. The CDR3 DNA reads as TGTGCCAGCAGTTACTCGGGGCTCTCTGGAGATACGCAGTATTTT. The rearrangement uses TRBV6-5 and TRBJ2-3; D is possibly TRBD1 (5 bases). V was cut by 0 bases and J by 5 bases, with 12 bases left in between. Per the germline V gene, CDR1 is MNHEY and CDR2 is SVGAGI. The CDR3 is 15 amino acids.

Only a few counts were recorded for this clone. V is TRBV10-3 and J is TRBJ1-2, with TRBD1 identical over 8 bases. V shed 0 bases and J 3 bases; nucleotides not matched to a gene: 3. The CDR3 covers 15 residues. CDR1 and CDR2 (germline): ENHRY, SYGVKD. CDR3 DNA sequence: TGTGCCATCAGTGAGTCCGCAGGGGGCGACTATGGCTACACCTTC. This codes for CAISESAGGDYGYTF.

The V call is TRBV4-3, the J call TRBJ2-6; D perhaps matches TRBD1 (6 bases). Germline V lookup: CDR1 LGHNA, CDR2 YSLEER. CDR3 length: 16 amino acids. Trimming shortened V by 4 bases and J by 0 bases, and 10 bases separated the two germline ends. CDR3 residues: CASSPTGHSGANVLTF. The CDR3, as DNA: TGCGCCAGCAGCCCGACAGGCCACTCTGGGGCCAACGTCCTGACTTTC.

This clone was seen once. The chain has TRBV5-1 and TRBJ2-7; tentatively, D is TRBD2 (6 bases). Looked up from germline, CDR1 is SGHRS and CDR2 is YFSETQ. The V end was cut by 3 bases, the J end by 1 base, with 14 bases between. The CDR3 extends over 15 amino acids. The CDR3 bases are TGCGCCAGCAGCTCCAGACTAGGAAATTCCTACGAGCAGTACTTC. Protein product: CASSSRLGNSYEQYF.

The chain joins TRBV6-6 to TRBJ2-7; D is perhaps TRBD1 (5 bases). With 3 bases removed from V and 4 bases from J, the gap between germline ends came to 13 bases. In germline, CDR1 is MNHNY, CDR2 SVGAGI (reference sequence). The CDR3 is 14 residues long. This CDR3 reads CASSYRAGQYEQYF. The CDR3 DNA follows: TGTGCCAGCAGTTATCGGGCAGGGCAGTACGAGCAGTACTTC.

CDR3 sequence: CASSPTGFGEKLFF. CDR3 in DNA: TGTGCCAGCAGCCCGACAGGGTTCGGGGAAAAACTGTTTTTT. The chain carries TRBV13 and TRBJ1-4; 7 nucleotides align to TRBD1. The V gene end was trimmed by 5 bases and the J gene end by 8 bases; junction bases not matched to a gene: 8. The V gene's germline CDR1 is PRHDT and CDR2 FYEKMQ (reference sequence). The CDR3 covers 14 residues.

The chain carries TRBV6-6 and TRBJ1-1, with D tentatively TRBD1 (5 bases). Trimming stripped 5 bases from V and 5 bases from J, with 15 bases between. This CDR3 has 14 residues. Per the germline V gene, CDR1 is MNHNY and CDR2 is SVGAGI (reference sequence). The CDR3 DNA is TGTGCCAGCAGTCCCCCGGGGGTGACGACTGAAGCTTTCTTT. Its protein product is CASSPPGVTTEAFF.

In DNA, the CDR3 is TGTGCTAGTGGTTTCGGCGGGAGCACAGATACGCAGTATTTT. This codes for CASGFGGSTDTQYF. The chain uses TRBV12-5 and TRBJ2-3; D is perhaps TRBD2 (5 bases). CDR3 length: 14 residues. The ends were cut back, 3 bases at V and 0 bases at J, with 7 bases in the middle. Germline CDR1 reads LGHNT; CDR2 reads FRNRAP.

The gene calls are TRBV2 and TRBJ1-1, with 7 bases identical to TRBD1. The V and J ends lost 7 bases and 6 bases, in that order; junction bases with no gene match: 8. Germline V lookup: CDR1 SNHLY, CDR2 FYNNEI. This CDR3 has 13 amino acids. CDR3 region: CASTTGATAEAFF. CDR3 nucleotides: TGTGCCAGCACCACAGGGGCGACCGCTGAAGCTTTCTTT.

The V and J genes are TRBV28 and TRBJ2-7, with a tentative D call TRBD1 (7 bases). The germline V and J ends were trimmed by 6 bases and 2 bases, with 26 bases remaining between them. The CDR3 has 18 amino acids. Per germline, CDR1 MDHEN and CDR2 SYDVKM. The CDR3, as DNA: TGTGCCAGCAGCTATAAATCTGGACAGGACTACTACCCCTACGAGCAGTACTTC. Translating gives CASSYKSGQDYYPYEQYF.

This chain connects TRBV3-1 (or the pseudogene TRBV3-2) to TRBJ2-7; D uncertain. CDR3 size: 12 residues. Per germline, CDR1 LGHDT and CDR2 YNNKEL (reference sequence). Trimming removed 0 bases at V and 2 bases at J, with 2 bases between. The CDR3 DNA sequence: TGTGCCAGCAGCCAAGACACCTACGAGCAGTACTTC. Protein sequence: CASSQDTYEQYF.

CDR3 DNA sequence: TGTGCCAGCAGTCCCGCAGGGGTAGAGACCCAGTACTTC. Translation: CASSPAGVETQYF. The gene calls are TRBV5-6 and TRBJ2-5; D may be TRBD1 (6 bases). Germline V CDR1 and CDR2: SGHDT, YYEEEE. V was pared by 5 bases and J by 4 bases, with 12 bases between. The length of the CDR3 is 13 residues.

This chain joins TRBV25-1 and TRBJ2-7; 7 bases align to TRBD1. The CDR3 totals 13 residues. Germline CDR1 and CDR2: MGHDK and SYGVNS. The V gene end was trimmed by 4 bases and the J gene end by 7 bases; junction bases not matched to a gene: 7. In DNA, the CDR3 is TGTGCCAGCAGTGGTAGGGGGCTTGGGGAGCAGTACTTC. Protein sequence: CASSGRGLGEQYF.

This chain joins TRBV5-8 and TRBJ1-3; unclear D gene. V was pared by 4 bases and J by 0 bases, with 14 bases between. This CDR3 is 16 amino acids long. Germline V gives CDR1 SGHTS, CDR2 YDEGEE. CDR3 bases: TGTGCCAGCAGCGTCCTACGACTGGGCTCTGGAAACACCATATATTTT. It is translated as CASSVLRLGSGNTIYF.

This chain links TRBV9 with TRBJ2-7; maybe TRBD1 (6 bases). The V end lost 3 bases, the J end lost 7 bases, and 17 bases lay between the germline ends. Germline loops: CDR1 SGDLS, CDR2 YYNGEE. This CDR3 is 14 amino acids long. CDR3 coding DNA: TGTGCCAGCAGCGCCGGGACAAACCGGGTAGAGCAGTACTTC. Amino acid sequence: CASSAGTNRVEQYF. Complete variable domain (other parts from reference TRBV9 and TRBJ2-7): DSGVTQTPKHLITATGQRVTLRCSPRSGDLSVYWYQQSLDQGLQFLIQYYNGEERAKGNILERFSAQQFPDLHSELNLSSLELGDSALYFCASSAGTNRVEQYFGPGTRLTVT.

The rearrangement uses TRBV11-2 and TRBJ1-2; 7 bases line up with TRBD1. The CDR3 is 14 residues long. The V and J ends lost 0 bases and 5 bases, in that order; junction bases with no gene match: 3. Germline V gives CDR1 SGHAT, CDR2 FQNNGV. The DNA of the CDR3 is TGTGCCAGCAGCTTAGATGCGGGACAGTATGGCTACACCTTC. It yields the protein CASSLDAGQYGYTF.

CDR3 protein: CAISEAPLELAETQYF. CDR3 sequence (DNA): TGTGCCATCAGTGAGGCCCCCCTAGAACTGGCAGAGACCCAGTACTTC. This chain joins TRBV10-3 and TRBJ2-5, with D unresolved. Per germline, CDR1 ENHRY and CDR2 SYGVKD. The CDR3 spans 16 residues. Trimming pared 2 bases from V and 4 bases from J, leaving 17 bases between.

The table lists this clone with a count of one. The rearrangement uses TRBV12-3 or TRBV12-4 and TRBJ2-5; D gene uncertain. The CDR3 covers 12 residues. Trimming took 2 bases from V and 6 from J, leaving 7 bases between them. The CDR3 DNA sequence: TGTGCCAGCAGTTTATACGAGAAGACCCAGTACTTC. Amino acid sequence: CASSLYEKTQYF.

CDR3 DNA: TGTGCCAGCAGCTTAGAGTACTTGAGAGGAGAGACCCAGTACTTC. It encodes CASSLEYLRGETQYF. The rearrangement joins TRBV7-2 to TRBJ2-5; D is ambiguous. V was clipped by 1 base and J by 4 bases, with 13 bases between them. CDR3 length: 15 residues. Germline loops: CDR1 SGHTA, CDR2 FQGNSA.